This is a list of T cell receptor beta chains from one sample in a study of T cells in Graves' hyperthyroidism and ophthalmopathy. A single record per CDR3 protein comes from TCRdb applying MiXCR to the multiplex PCR reads. The data show roughly 740,000 distinct CDR3 sequences, about a sixth seen once. Sequences were obtained from blood. The receptors were gathered from a young man with Graves' hyperthyroidism. Both conserved end residues are part of each CDR3. D genes are given only for firm matches. Expanded clones get a size class; other rows say once, few or many, or leave the size out.

.	many	TRBJ1-1	TRBV11-2	CASSWGQNTEAFF	TGTGCCAGCAGTTGGGGACAGAACACTGAAGCTTTCTTT
.	.	TRBJ2-1	TRBV6-9	CASSSQPGSSYNEQFF	TGTGCCAGCAGTTCCCAGCCGGGGAGCTCCTACAATGAGCAGTTCTTC
TRBD2	many	TRBJ2-2	TRBV27	CASSFGRTSRGLELFF	TGTGCCAGCAGTTTTGGCCGGACTAGCCGGGGGCTGGAGCTGTTTTTT
TRBD1	.	TRBJ2-2	TRBV19	CASSIEQGGNTGELFF	TGTGCCAGTAGTATAGAACAGGGGGGGAACACCGGGGAGCTGTTTTTT
.	many	TRBJ1-1	TRBV7-2	CASSLQAATEAFF	TGTGCCAGCAGCTTGCAGGCGGCCACTGAAGCTTTCTTT
TRBD1	few	TRBJ1-1	TRBV7-2	CASSLAVTGLIGTEAFF	TGTGCCAGCAGCTTAGCTGTGACAGGGCTTATCGGCACTGAAGCTTTCTTT
.	many	TRBJ2-5	TRBV20-1	CSADATGKETQYF	TGCAGTGCGGACGCGACCGGGAAAGAGACCCAGTACTTC
TRBD2	.	TRBJ2-7	TRBV10-2	CASSEGGLAGDEQYF	TGCGCCAGCAGTGAGGGGGGACTAGCGGGAGACGAGCAGTACTTC
TRBD2	few	TRBJ2-3	TRBV30	CAWDERESDTQYF	TGTGCCTGGGATGAGCGGGAGTCAGATACGCAGTATTTT
.	.	TRBJ2-3	TRBV12-3/TRBV12-4	CASSFPNVPGLGTDTQYF	TGTGCCAGCAGTTTCCCAAACGTTCCGGGGCTAGGAACAGATACGCAGTATTTT
.	.	TRBJ2-7	TRBV5-1	CASRGSLFYEQYF	TGCGCCAGCAGGGGCTCCCTTTTCTACGAGCAGTACTTC
.	few	TRBJ1-2	TRBV12-3/TRBV12-4	CASSLVRSGYTF	TGTGCCAGCAGTTTAGTGCGGAGCGGCTACACCTTC
.	few	TRBJ1-5	TRBV9	CASSEGGLGQPQHF	TGTGCCAGCAGCGAGGGAGGGTTGGGCCAGCCCCAGCATTTT
.	.	TRBJ2-1	TRBV3-1	CASSQATGFVARNNEQFF	TGTGCCAGCAGCCAAGCTACAGGTTTTGTAGCGAGAAACAATGAGCAGTTCTTC
.	.	TRBJ2-4	TRBV9	CASSDLAKNIQYF	TGTGCCAGCAGCGACTTAGCCAAAAACATTCAGTACTTC
TRBD1	.	TRBJ1-3	TRBV2	CASDRAEGNTIYF	TGTGCCAGTGACAGGGCCGAAGGAAACACCATATATTTT
.	many	TRBJ1-1	TRBV10-3	CAISESRRSEAFF	TGTGCCATCAGTGAGTCCCGCAGGTCTGAAGCTTTCTTT
.	many	TRBJ1-5	TRBV9	CASSVGSQNQPQHF	TGTGCCAGCAGCGTAGGGTCCCAAAATCAGCCCCAGCATTTT
TRBD2	few	TRBJ2-5	TRBV7-9	CASSLPGLAGGPSGETQYF	TGTGCCAGCAGCTTGCCCGGACTAGCGGGAGGGCCCTCAGGGGAGACCCAGTACTTC
.	.	TRBJ1-4	TRBV27	CASKYRVGEKLFF	TGTGCCAGCAAGTACAGGGTGGGTGAAAAACTGTTTTTT
TRBD2	few	TRBJ2-1	TRBV7-9	CASSLTGTSGSRDEQFF	TGTGCCAGCAGCCTGACCGGGACTAGCGGGAGTCGGGATGAGCAGTTCTTC
.	.	TRBJ1-2	TRBV10-3	CAISDLRLNYGYTF	TGTGCCATCAGTGACTTGAGGTTAAACTATGGCTACACCTTC
.	.	TRBJ2-3	TRBV29-1	CSGGSRVEDTQYF	TGCAGCGGTGGAAGCCGAGTTGAAGATACGCAGTATTTT
TRBD1	.	TRBJ1-1	TRBV4-2	CASSQVTGKTEAFF	TGTGCCAGCAGCCAAGTGACAGGGAAGACTGAAGCTTTCTTT
.	.	TRBJ2-2	TRBV9	CASSVARVADTGELFF	TGTGCCAGCAGCGTAGCTAGGGTGGCAGACACCGGGGAGCTGTTTTTT
.	many	TRBJ1-1	TRBV7-9	CASSTQEGTEAFF	TGTGCCAGCAGCACCCAGGAGGGCACTGAAGCTTTCTTT
.	many	TRBJ2-5	TRBV28	CASTKGSGYREETQYF	TGTGCCAGCACGAAGGGTAGCGGATATAGAGAAGAGACCCAGTACTTC
.	.	TRBJ1-2	TRBV3-1	CASSQSEVDYGYTF	TGTGCCAGCAGCCAGTCCGAGGTGGACTATGGCTACACCTTC
TRBD2	.	TRBJ2-1	TRBV7-3	CASSLNLGTSGSYYEQFF	TGTGCCAGCAGCTTAAACCTAGGGACTAGCGGGAGTTACTATGAGCAGTTCTTC
.	.	TRBJ2-7	TRBV4-2	CASSQEAEQGYEQYF	TGTGCCAGCAGCCAAGAAGCGGAGCAAGGCTACGAGCAGTACTTC
.	many	TRBJ2-5	TRBV3-1	CASSQETRGMQETQYF	TGTGCCAGCAGCCAAGAAACCAGGGGAATGCAAGAGACCCAGTACTTC
.	many	TRBJ2-7	TRBV6-6	CASSYEGSSSYEQYF	TGTGCCAGCAGTTACGAAGGGTCTAGCTCCTACGAGCAGTACTTC
.	.	TRBJ2-7	TRBV30	CAWSSLGYEQYF	TGTGCCTGGTCCTCTCTTGGCTACGAGCAGTACTTC
.	few	TRBJ2-7	TRBV6-1	CATQPPSYEQYF	TGTGCCACCCAGCCTCCCTCCTACGAGCAGTACTTC
.	many	TRBJ2-5	TRBV11-3	CASSLSIPRPQETQYF	TGTGCCAGCAGCTTATCTATCCCGAGACCCCAAGAGACCCAGTACTTC
TRBD1	.	TRBJ1-3	TRBV2	CAMDRGQGNTIYF	TGTGCCATGGACAGGGGGCAGGGAAACACCATATATTTT
TRBD1	few	TRBJ1-5	TRBV28	CASSFPLDRGDSNQPQHF	TGTGCCAGCAGTTTCCCCCTTGACAGGGGGGATAGCAATCAGCCCCAGCATTTT
.	.	TRBJ2-1	TRBV30	CAWREGGYNEQFF	TGTGCCTGGAGGGAGGGGGGGTACAATGAGCAGTTCTTC
.	few	TRBJ1-2	TRBV29-1	CSVEKGGSPNYGYTF	TGCAGCGTTGAGAAAGGGGGGAGCCCTAACTATGGCTACACCTTC
.	.	TRBJ1-5	TRBV25-1	CASRQDNQPQHF	TGTGCCAGCAGGCAGGACAATCAGCCCCAGCATTTT
.	few	TRBJ2-7	TRBV12-3/TRBV12-4	CASSRRDGGREQYF	TGTGCCAGCAGCCGACGGGACGGGGGGCGCGAGCAGTACTTC
.	.	TRBJ2-7	TRBV11-2	CASSLEEKQYF	TGTGCCAGCAGCTTGGAGGAAAAGCAGTACTTC
.	many	TRBJ2-7	TRBV29-1	CSVERVDSYPSYEQYF	TGCAGCGTTGAACGGGTTGACAGCTACCCTTCCTACGAGCAGTACTTC
.	many	TRBJ2-5	TRBV20-1	CSASSTREETQYF	TGCAGTGCTAGTAGTACGCGGGAAGAGACCCAGTACTTC
.	few	TRBJ2-1	TRBV6-1	CASSPPRWGAINEQFF	TGTGCCAGCAGTCCCCCCCGTTGGGGGGCTATCAATGAGCAGTTCTTC
TRBD1	many	TRBJ2-4	TRBV28	CASTAYRLGQNIQYF	TGTGCCAGCACTGCCTACCGATTGGGACAGAACATTCAGTACTTC
.	many	TRBJ2-1	TRBV7-8	CASSLGRRASYNEQFF	TGTGCCAGCAGCTTAGGACGCAGGGCTTCCTACAATGAGCAGTTCTTC
.	few	TRBJ1-4	TRBV25-1	CASSDPQTGNEKLFF	TGTGCCAGCAGTGACCCCCAAACGGGGAATGAAAAACTGTTTTTT
TRBD1	.	TRBJ2-1	TRBV20-1	CSATSVTGGLVGNEQFF	TGCAGTGCAACCTCCGTGACAGGGGGCTTAGTGGGCAATGAGCAGTTCTTC
.	.	TRBJ1-1	TRBV7-9	CASSLGVPSRKAFF	TGTGCCAGCAGCTTAGGGGTGCCGTCGAGGAAAGCTTTCTTT
TRBD1	few	TRBJ2-4	TRBV24-1	CATSDPTGGENIQYF	TGTGCCACCAGTGACCCCACAGGGGGAGAAAACATTCAGTACTTC
TRBD1	.	TRBJ2-1	TRBV5-6	CASSLGPGGNEQFF	TGTGCCAGCAGCTTGGGTCCAGGGGGTAATGAGCAGTTCTTC
.	.	TRBJ2-7	TRBV12-3/TRBV12-4	CTSSFGGVYEQYF	TGTACCAGCAGTTTTGGGGGAGTTTACGAGCAGTACTTC
TRBD2	.	TRBJ2-3	TRBV6-2/TRBV6-3	CAGTSGITDTQYF	TGTGCCGGGACTAGCGGGATAACAGATACGCAGTATTTT
.	many	TRBJ2-7	TRBV27	CASSPLGFGYEQYF	TGTGCCAGCAGTCCCCTCGGGTTTGGCTACGAGCAGTACTTC
.	.	TRBJ2-5	TRBV18	CASSPRVGGTQETQYF	TGTGCCAGCTCACCACGGGTAGGGGGGACCCAAGAGACCCAGTACTTC
.	many	TRBJ2-7	TRBV28	CASSLGQGPEQYF	TGTGCCAGCAGTCTCGGGCAGGGACCCGAGCAGTACTTC